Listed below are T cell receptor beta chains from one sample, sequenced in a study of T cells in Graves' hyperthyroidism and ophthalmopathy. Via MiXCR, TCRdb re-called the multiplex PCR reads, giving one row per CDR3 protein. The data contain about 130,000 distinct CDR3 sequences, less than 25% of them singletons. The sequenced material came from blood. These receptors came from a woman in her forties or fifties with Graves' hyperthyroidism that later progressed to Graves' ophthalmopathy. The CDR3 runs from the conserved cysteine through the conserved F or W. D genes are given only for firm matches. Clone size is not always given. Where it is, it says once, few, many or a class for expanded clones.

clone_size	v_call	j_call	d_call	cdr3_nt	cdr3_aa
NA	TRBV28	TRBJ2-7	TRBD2	TGTGCCAGCAGACCAAGAGCGGGGTTGACCTACGAGCAGTACTTC	CASRPRAGLTYEQYF
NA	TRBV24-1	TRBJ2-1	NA	TGTGCCACCAGTGATTTAGTACCTACTGAGCAGTTCTTC	CATSDLVPTEQFF
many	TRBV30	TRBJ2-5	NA	TGTGCCTGGACACTTTTTGGCAGGGAAGAGACCCAGTACTTC	CAWTLFGREETQYF
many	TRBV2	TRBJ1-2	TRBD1	TGTGCCAGCAGTCCCGAGGGACAGGGGGCGAGTGGCTACACCTTC	CASSPEGQGASGYTF
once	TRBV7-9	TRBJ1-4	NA	TGTGCCAGCAGCCTTGGTCTGGGGAGTTCGGCTAATGAAAAACTGTTTTTT	CASSLGLGSSANEKLFF
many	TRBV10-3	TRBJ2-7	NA	TGTGCCACGGGACTTGGCTCCTACGAGCAGTACTTC	CATGLGSYEQYF
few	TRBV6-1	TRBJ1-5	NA	TGTGCCAGCAGTTCAGGACAGAATAGCAATCAGCCCCAGCATTTT	CASSSGQNSNQPQHF
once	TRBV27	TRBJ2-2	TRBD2	TGTGCCAGCGGGGGACTAGCGGGAGTCAGAGGGGAGCTGTTTTTT	CASGGLAGVRGELFF
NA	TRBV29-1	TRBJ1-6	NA	TGCAGCGTTGATCTCGGGGGGCCTAATTCACCCCTCCACTTT	CSVDLGGPNSPLHF
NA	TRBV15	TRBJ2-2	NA	TGTGCCACCAGCAGAGATCACGGACGATCCACCGGGGAGCTGTTTTTT	CATSRDHGRSTGELFF
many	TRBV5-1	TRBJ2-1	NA	TGCGCCAGCAGCTTGGTTGCGGGATCCGGGCAGTTCTTC	CASSLVAGSGQFF